The 3 T cell receptor beta chains below were found in one sample sequenced in a study of cytomegalovirus exposure and HLA in healthy donors. The PCR had 60 Vbeta and 13 Jbeta primers. Assay: immunoSEQ multiplex PCR; the TCRdb copy retains only in-frame clones and omits some. The sample yields some 140,000 clones, approximately 80% seen once. Sequences were obtained from PBMCs. Every receptor here comes from a man aged 35 to 55 in good health and CMV-seronegative.

This clone appeared a single time. V and J are TRBV5-6 and TRBJ2-1; 11 positions agree with TRBD2. The junction had 5 bases not matched to a gene; V was cut back by 0 bases and J by 0 bases. Germline V gives CDR1 SGHDT, CDR2 YYEEEE. This CDR3 region has 18 residues. CDR3 sequence reads: CASSLDLAGGPSYNEQFF. CDR3 DNA sequence: TGTGCCAGCAGCTTGGATCTAGCGGGGGGCCCCTCCTACAATGAGCAGTTCTTC.

The chain uses TRBV7-2 and TRBJ2-3, with TRBD2 identical over 7 bases. Trimming removed 4 bases from V and 1 base from J; junction bases left unmatched: 8. There are 16 residues in the CDR3. The germline V gene encodes CDR1 SGHTA and CDR2 FQGNSA. The CDR3 DNA reads as TGTGCCAGCAGCTCAATGAGCGGGGCCCGCACAGATACGCAGTATTTT. Translating it yields CASSSMSGARTDTQYF. Together with reference TRBV7-2 and TRBJ2-3, the CDR3 gives the full variable domain: GAGVSQSPSNKVTEKGKDVELRCDPISGHTALYWYRQSLGQGLEFLIYFQGNSAPDKSGLPSDRFSAERTGGSVSTLTIQRTQQEDSAVYLCASSSMSGARTDTQYFGPGTRLTVL.

The chain couples TRBV6-5 to TRBJ2-2, with D unclear. Germline CDR1 is MNHEY and CDR2 is SVGAGI. This CDR3 is built from 13 residues. The V end was cut by 9 bases, the J end by 5 bases, with 13 bases between. CDR3 nucleotide sequence: TGTGCCAGTTCCCCCCCCCGGACCGGGGAGCTGTTTTTT. Translated, it gives CASSPPRTGELFF.